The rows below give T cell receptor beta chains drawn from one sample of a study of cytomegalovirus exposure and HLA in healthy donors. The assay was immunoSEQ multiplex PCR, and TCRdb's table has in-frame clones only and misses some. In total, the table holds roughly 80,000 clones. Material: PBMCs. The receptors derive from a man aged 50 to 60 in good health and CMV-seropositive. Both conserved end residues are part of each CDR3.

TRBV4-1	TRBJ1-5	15	CASSQQGAGNQPQHF
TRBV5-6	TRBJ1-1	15	CASTPLRDRETEAFF
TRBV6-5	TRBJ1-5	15	CASSSTGLSNQPQHF
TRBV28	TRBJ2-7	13	CASSSGLNYEQYF
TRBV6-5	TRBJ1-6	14	CASRSGTVNSPLHF
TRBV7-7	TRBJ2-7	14	CASSPTREVNEQYF
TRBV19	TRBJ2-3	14	CASSSYRDTDTQYF
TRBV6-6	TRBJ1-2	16	CASSSPLGQGRSGYTF
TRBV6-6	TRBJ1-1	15	CASSYARGVDTEAFF
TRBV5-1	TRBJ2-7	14	CASTDKRGNYEQYF
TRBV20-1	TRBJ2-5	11	CSSLAGETQYF
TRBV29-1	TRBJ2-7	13	CSVGQGFIYEQYF
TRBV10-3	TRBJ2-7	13	CAISPEPSYEQYF
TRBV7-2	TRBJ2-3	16	CASSLAGTGGTDTQYF
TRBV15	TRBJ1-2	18	CATSRDKGRRVANYGYTF
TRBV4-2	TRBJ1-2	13	CASSQFRGYGYTF
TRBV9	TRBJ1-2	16	CASSLRTGRGNYGYTF
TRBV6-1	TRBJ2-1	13	CASSGDTYNEQFF
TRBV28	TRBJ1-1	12	CASSSLGTEAFF
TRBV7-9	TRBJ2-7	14	CASSKDRSAYEQYF
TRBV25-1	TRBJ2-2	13	CASSKQGSGELFF
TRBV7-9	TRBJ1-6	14	CASSLEWENSPLHF
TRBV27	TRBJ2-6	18	CASSFRAETLSGANVLTF
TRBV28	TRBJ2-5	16	CASSLLITGDTETQYF
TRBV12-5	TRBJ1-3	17	CASGLAGRGVSGNTIYF
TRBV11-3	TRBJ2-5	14	CASSPAGGRETQYF
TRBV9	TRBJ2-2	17	CASSVEGAGGETGELFF
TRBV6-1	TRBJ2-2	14	CATCRGVDTGELFF
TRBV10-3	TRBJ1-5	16	CAISDETGIANQPQHF
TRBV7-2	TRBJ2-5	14	CASSLGREQETQYF
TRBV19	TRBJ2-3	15	CASSPRQGSTDTQYF
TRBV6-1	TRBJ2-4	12	CASSEVSAGEYF
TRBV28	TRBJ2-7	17	CASRPIERFNPSHEQYF
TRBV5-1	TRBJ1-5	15	CASSPGTGSGQPQHF
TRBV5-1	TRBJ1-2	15	CASSLTGTGEEGYTF
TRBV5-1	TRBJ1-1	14	CASSFLTKDTEAFF
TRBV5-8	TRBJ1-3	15	CASTETGDSGNTIYF
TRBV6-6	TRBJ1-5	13	CASSPTGHQPQHF
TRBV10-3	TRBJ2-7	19	CAISATSGTGLSSRYEQYF
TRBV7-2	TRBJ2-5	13	CASSSPGSGTQYF
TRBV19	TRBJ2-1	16	CASKGPPAGGRNEQFF
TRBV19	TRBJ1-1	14	CASSKDRDSRQAFF
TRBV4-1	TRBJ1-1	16	CASSQVFGQGATEAFF
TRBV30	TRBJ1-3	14	CAWSQGAAGNTIYF
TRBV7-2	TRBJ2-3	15	CASSLRGGRADTQYF
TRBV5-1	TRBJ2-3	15	CASTAGRGATDTQYF
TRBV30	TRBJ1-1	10	CAGRVGEAFF
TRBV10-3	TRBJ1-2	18	CAISPNSIGQGLTYGYTF
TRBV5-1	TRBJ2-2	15	CASSLGTGYTGELFF
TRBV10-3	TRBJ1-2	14	CAIRESGTGDGYTF